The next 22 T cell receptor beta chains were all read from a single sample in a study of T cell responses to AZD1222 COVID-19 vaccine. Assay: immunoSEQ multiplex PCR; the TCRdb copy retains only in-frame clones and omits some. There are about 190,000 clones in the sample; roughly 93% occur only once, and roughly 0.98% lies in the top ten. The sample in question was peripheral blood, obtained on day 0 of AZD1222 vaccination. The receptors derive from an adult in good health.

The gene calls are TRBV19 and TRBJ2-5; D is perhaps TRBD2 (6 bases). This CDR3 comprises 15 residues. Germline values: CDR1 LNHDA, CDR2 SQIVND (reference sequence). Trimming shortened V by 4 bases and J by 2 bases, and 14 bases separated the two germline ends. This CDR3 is CASSSGRGRQETQYF. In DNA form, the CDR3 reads TGTGCCAGTAGTAGCGGACGGGGGAGGCAAGAGACCCAGTACTTC.

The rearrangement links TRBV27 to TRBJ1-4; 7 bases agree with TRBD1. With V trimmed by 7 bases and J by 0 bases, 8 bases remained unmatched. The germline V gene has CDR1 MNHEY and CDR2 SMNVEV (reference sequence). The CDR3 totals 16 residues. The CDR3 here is CASKAQTGATNEKLFF. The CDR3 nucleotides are TGTGCCAGCAAGGCCCAAACAGGGGCAACTAATGAAAAACTGTTTTTT.

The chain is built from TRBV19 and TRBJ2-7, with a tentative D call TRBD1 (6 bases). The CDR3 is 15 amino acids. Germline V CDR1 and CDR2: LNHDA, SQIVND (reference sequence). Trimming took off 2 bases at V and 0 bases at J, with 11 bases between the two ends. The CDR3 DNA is TGTGCCAGTAGTATAACGGCAGGGGACTCCTACGAGCAGTACTTC. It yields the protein CASSITAGDSYEQYF. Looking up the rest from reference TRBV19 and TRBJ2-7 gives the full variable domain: DGGITQSPKYLFRKEGQNVTLSCEQNLNHDAMYWYRQDPGQGLRLIYYSQIVNDFQKGDIAEGYSVSREKKESFPLTVTSAQKNPTAFYLCASSITAGDSYEQYFGPGTRLTVT.

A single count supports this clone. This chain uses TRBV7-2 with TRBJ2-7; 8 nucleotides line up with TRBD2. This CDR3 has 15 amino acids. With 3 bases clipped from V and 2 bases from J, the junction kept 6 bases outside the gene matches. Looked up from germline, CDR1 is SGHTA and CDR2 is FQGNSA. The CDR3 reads CASSFDAAGAYEQYF. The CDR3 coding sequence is TGTGCCAGCAGCTTCGATGCAGCGGGGGCCTACGAGCAGTACTTC.

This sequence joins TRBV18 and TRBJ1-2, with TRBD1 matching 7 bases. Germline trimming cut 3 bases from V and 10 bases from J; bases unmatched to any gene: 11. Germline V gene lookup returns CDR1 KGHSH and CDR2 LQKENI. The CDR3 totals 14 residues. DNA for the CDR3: TGTGCCAGCTCACCCGGGACAGAACGGGTCCACTACACCTTC. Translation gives CASSPGTERVHYTF.

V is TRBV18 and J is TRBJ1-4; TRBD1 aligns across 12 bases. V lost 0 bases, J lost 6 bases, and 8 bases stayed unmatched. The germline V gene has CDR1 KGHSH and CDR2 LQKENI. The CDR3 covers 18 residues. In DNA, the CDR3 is TGTGCCAGCTCACCACCGTGGGACAGGGGGCTGGGAGATGAAAAACTGTTTTTT. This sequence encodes CASSPPWDRGLGDEKLFF.

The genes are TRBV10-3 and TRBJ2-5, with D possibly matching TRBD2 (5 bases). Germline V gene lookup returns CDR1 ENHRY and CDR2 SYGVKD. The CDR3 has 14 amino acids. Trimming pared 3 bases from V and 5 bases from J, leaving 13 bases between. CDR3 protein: CAISDFGIRETQYF. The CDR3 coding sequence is TGTGCCATCAGTGATTTCGGGATCCGGGAGACCCAGTACTTC.

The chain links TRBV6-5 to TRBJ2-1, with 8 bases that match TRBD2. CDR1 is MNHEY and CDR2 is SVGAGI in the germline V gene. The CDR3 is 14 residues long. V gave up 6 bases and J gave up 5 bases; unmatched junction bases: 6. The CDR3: CASRSGTSNNEQFF. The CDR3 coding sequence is TGTGCCAGCAGATCAGGGACTAGTAACAATGAGCAGTTCTTC.

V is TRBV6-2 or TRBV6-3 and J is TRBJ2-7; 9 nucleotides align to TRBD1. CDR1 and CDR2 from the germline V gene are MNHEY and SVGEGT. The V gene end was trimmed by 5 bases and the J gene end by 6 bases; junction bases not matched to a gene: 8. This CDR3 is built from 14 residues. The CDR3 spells CASSPRDREAEQYF. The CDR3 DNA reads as TGTGCCAGCAGTCCCCGGGACAGGGAAGCCGAGCAGTACTTC.

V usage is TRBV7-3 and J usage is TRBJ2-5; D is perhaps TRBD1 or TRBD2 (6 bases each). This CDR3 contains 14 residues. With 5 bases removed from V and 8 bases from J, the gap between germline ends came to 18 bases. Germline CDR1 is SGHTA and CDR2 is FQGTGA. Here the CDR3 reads CASSRVAGGGTQYF. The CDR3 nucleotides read TGTGCCAGCAGCCGTGTCGCAGGAGGGGGTACCCAGTACTTC.

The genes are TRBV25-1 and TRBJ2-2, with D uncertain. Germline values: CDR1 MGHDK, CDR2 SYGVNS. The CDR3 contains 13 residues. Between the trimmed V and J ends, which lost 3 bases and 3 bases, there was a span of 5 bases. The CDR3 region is CASSEIDTGELFF. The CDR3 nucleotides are TGTGCCAGCAGTGAGATTGACACCGGGGAGCTGTTTTTT.

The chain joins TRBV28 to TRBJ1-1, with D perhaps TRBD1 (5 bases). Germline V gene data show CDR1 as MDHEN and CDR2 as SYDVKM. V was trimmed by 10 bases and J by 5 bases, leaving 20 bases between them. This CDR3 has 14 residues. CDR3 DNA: TGTGCCACCGGGGTGCCGCAATGGGGGACTGAAGCTTTCTTT. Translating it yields CATGVPQWGTEAFF.

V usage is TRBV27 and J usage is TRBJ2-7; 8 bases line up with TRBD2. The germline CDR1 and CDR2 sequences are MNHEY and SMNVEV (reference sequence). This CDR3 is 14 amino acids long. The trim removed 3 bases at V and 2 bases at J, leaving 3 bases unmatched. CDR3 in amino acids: CASSFSGGAYEQYF. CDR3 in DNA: TGTGCCAGCAGTTTTTCCGGGGGGGCCTACGAGCAGTACTTC.

The chain's CDR3 is CSVLKDREIRGNTIYF. The CDR3 coding sequence is TGCAGCGTCCTCAAGGACAGGGAGATTAGGGGAAACACCATATATTTT. This sequence joins TRBV29-1 and TRBJ1-3; 8 bases are a match to TRBD1. The germline CDR1 and CDR2 sequences are SQVTM and ANQGSEA. Losses at the gene ends were 6 bases for V and 4 bases for J; bases not matched to a gene: 14. CDR3 length equals 16 residues.

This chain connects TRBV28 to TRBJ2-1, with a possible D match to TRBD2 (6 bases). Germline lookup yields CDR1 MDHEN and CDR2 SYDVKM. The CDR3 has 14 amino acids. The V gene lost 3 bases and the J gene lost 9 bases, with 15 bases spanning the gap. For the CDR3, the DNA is TGTGCCAGCAGTTTGAGAGGGGTGCGGGGTGAGCAGTTCTTC. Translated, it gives CASSLRGVRGEQFF.

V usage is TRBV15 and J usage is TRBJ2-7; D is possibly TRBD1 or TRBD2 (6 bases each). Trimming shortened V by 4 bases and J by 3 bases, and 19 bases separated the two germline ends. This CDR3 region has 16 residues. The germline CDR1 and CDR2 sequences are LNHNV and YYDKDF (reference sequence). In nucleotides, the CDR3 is TGTGCCACCAGCAAGCCCCTCGGGGGCGAAAACTACGAGCAGTACTTC. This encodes CATSKPLGGENYEQYF.

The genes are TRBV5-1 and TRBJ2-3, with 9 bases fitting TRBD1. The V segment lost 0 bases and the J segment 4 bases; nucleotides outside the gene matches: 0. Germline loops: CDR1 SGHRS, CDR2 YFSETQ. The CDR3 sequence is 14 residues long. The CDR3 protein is CASSLGQGADTQYF. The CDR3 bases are TGCGCCAGCAGCTTGGGACAGGGGGCAGATACGCAGTATTTT.

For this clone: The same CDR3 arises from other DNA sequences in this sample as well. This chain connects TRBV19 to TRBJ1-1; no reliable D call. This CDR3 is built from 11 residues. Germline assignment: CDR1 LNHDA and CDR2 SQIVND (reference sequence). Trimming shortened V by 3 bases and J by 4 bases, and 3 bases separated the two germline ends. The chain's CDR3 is CASSIVTEAFF. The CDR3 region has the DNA TGTGCCAGTAGTATTGTCACTGAAGCTTTCTTT.

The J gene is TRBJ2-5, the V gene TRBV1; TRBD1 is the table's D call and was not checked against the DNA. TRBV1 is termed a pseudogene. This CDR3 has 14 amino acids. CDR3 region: CTSSQDRQKETQYF. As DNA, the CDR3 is TGCACCAGCAGCCAAGATAGACAGAAAGAGACCCAGTACTTC.

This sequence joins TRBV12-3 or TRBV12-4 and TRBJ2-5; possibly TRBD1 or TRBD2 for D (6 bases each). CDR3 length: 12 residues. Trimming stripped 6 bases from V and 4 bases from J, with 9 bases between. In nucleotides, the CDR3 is TGTGCCAGCAGAGAGGGGGGAGAGACCCAGTACTTC. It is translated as CASREGGETQYF.

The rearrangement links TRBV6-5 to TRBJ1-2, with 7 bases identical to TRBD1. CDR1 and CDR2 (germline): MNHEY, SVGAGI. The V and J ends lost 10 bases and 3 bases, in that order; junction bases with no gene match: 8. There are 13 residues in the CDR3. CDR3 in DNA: TGTGCCAACCAGGGGGAGGGATACTATGGCTACACCTTC. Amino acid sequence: CANQGEGYYGYTF.

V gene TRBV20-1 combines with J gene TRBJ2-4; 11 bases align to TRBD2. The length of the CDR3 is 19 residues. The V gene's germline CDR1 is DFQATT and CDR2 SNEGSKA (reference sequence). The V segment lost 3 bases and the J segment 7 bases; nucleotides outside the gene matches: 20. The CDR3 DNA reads TGCAGTGCTAGTGGGTTGGGAATCGAGCTAGCGGGAGGTCTGAACATTCAGTACTTC. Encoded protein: CSASGLGIELAGGLNIQYF.